This T cell receptor beta chain was profiled in a study of cytomegalovirus exposure and HLA in healthy donors (dated by TCRdb to about 2017). Background on the whole study: An earlier analysis of about 530 of the donors reported 276 Gb of sequence data and around 100 million unique TCR beta sequences obtained from approximately 180 million T cells. An early release that covered some 640 HLA-typed donors contained approximately 290 gigabases of sequencing data and roughly 84 million unique TCR sequences. The genetic ancestry cluster associated with self-reported Caucasian donors included over 80% of the 300 to 450 genotyped donors. The aim of the study was to test whether cataloging public T cell receptors could identify signatures of past pathogen exposure. The T cell repertoires of 550 to 850 subjects were profiled by immunosequencing and related to cytomegalovirus serostatus. In addition to the first cohort of approximately 670 subjects, a separate validation cohort of 120 different subjects was used. High-throughput TCR immunosequencing, statistical association of individual TCRs with disease status, and machine learning were combined to predict cytomegalovirus infection status. To study patterns of TCR occurrence, a later analysis re-analyzed previously published TCR beta repertoires from 700 or so donors and added high-resolution HLA genotyping. Rather than drawing on any new phenotypic data, the later analysis identified candidate immune exposures from TCR beta sequences and the way those sequences occurred across donors. An earlier analysis of 587 of the donors applied high-throughput TCR beta sequencing to assess whether each TCR beta V gene segment acted as functional or pseudogenic. Donor age, sex, ethnicity and CMV serostatus were compiled alongside the repertoire data. Genome-wide SNP genotypes for about 65% of the 666 donors were used in a later genetic analysis, which treated that subset as a discovery cohort. All discovery cohort repertoires had been generated using a single sequencing platform. Class I and class II HLA loci were covered by the typing at four-digit resolution. The number of donors typed differed by locus, with 629-630 for A, B, C, DRB1 and DQB1, 522 for DQA1, 600 to 610 for DPA1, and under 490 for DPB1. Roughly five DR-DQ haplotypes were treated as single units for association and clustering because of strong linkage in the cohort. Among about 410 genotyped donors of the cohort, an average of roughly 230,000 unique TCR beta nucleotide sequences was sequenced per donor, of which approximately 19% were non-productive. Findings and caveats that apply to the study as a whole: A group of highly shared sequence variants was considered likely to be a technical artifact of the sequencing pipeline. In a later analysis, the rate of TCR association differed among HLA loci, with DRB1 alleles having the most associated TCRs and HLA-C alleles having the fewest. The presence/absence analyses assumed that sequencing depth was roughly uniform across donors, and that assumption may not be true. Most TCR sequences were seen in very few donors, while some public TCRs were found in many individuals. Broadly in line with IMGT annotations, most TCR beta V segments showed up in productive rearrangements about 87% or about 30% of the time in an earlier analysis of 450 to 600 of the donors. This cohort had only TCR beta chains sequenced, and the lack of alpha or paired-chain data limited which features could be detected. A further reported finding was that TCR beta sequences accurately predicted the HLA-A and HLA-B alleles for most subjects in the first cohort. Compared with equally common non-associated chains, HLA-associated TCR beta chains in a later analysis were more clonally expanded and had lower generation probabilities. In vitro tests confirmed that a few of the cytomegalovirus-associated TCR beta chains recognize cytomegalovirus antigens. The earlier analysis of 587 of the donors excluded 15 to 20 rarely observed V segments, including chromosome 9 orphons, because counts were too low. The authors suggested that the approach could potentially be extended to other disease states and immunological phenotypes. An association between a missense DCLRE1C variant and V-gene and J-gene trimming of TCR beta chains was found in a later genetic analysis and replicated in an independent cohort. The classifier was reported to diagnose cytomegalovirus status with high specificity and sensitivity in both the original cohort and the validation cohort. The study listed 164 TCR beta chains as associated with cytomegalovirus. The only immune exposure information available for the cohort was CMV serostatus. At a false discovery rate of 0.05, a later analysis linked fewer than 20,000 TCR beta sequences to specific HLA alleles. HLA typing was unavailable for some donors at each locus, so association tests used only the typed subset. Most CMV-associated TCR beta chains appeared to be HLA-restricted in a later analysis, and the HLA associations seemed to be driven largely by CMV exposure. Linkage disequilibrium might explain the correlated functional status among segregating V segments, but an unknown experimental factor could not be ruled out. In a later genetic analysis, fewer N-insertions in productive TCRs were reported among donors in an Asian-associated ancestry cluster than the approximately 670-donor mean. Several of the top co-occurrence clusters appeared to be linked to parvovirus B19, influenza, CMV and Epstein-Barr virus, according to a later analysis. Assigning TCR associations to individual alleles was difficult when HLA alleles, especially DR and DQ, strongly co-occurred. Some IMGT-functional V segments, including TRBV6-2 and TRBV6-3, could not be told apart with the 87-base-pair reads, so those segments were excluded.

Receptors were amplified or captured by the immunoSEQ multiplex PCR assay. The multiplex PCR relied on a mix of 60 forward primers for TCR Vbeta segments and 13 reverse primers for TCR Jbeta segments. Amplification of the CDR3 region of rearranged TCR beta genes was performed with a multiplex PCR assay on genomic DNA. The Illumina HiSeq System was used to sequence the amplified TCR beta libraries as 87-base-pair reads. The original pipeline was this. Across the 600 to 700 repertoires, a later analysis counted tens of millions of unique TCR beta chains, some 11 million of which were shared by at least two donors. Raw reads were error-corrected and collapsed into unique sequences by a nearest-neighbor algorithm in which closely related sequences were merged to remove PCR and sequencing errors. Alignment of CDR3 sequences to IMGT reference sequences was used to assign V, D and J gene segments. For a sequence to be retained, a match of at least six nucleotides to both a V gene segment and a J gene segment was required. Rearrangements were classified as productive when the CDR3 lacked stop codons and remained in frame with V and J, and all other rearrangements were classified as non-productive. CDR3 was defined according to IMGT convention as the region running from the second conserved V-encoded cysteine to the conserved J-encoded phenylalanine. Sequences without an unambiguous match to a single V gene segment were excluded from the earlier analysis of several hundred of the donors. An earlier analysis of 587 of the donors classified V segments as functional when productive rearrangements were above 56.7% and as segregating when the standard deviation between donors was above 5%. To diagnose cytomegalovirus status from the catalog of TCR beta chain sequences, a statistical classification framework was built. In a later analysis, V and J genes were assigned by comparing TCR nucleotide sequences against IMGT/GENE-DB human TR gene sequences. The TCRdist pipeline was used in a later analysis to assign CDR3 sequences and most-parsimonious VDJ recombination scenarios. A later analysis defined each TCR beta chain by its CDR3 amino acid sequence plus V-gene family, and excluded reads lacking a unique V-gene family. To address suspected cross-contamination and a sequencing artifact, a later analysis removed under 600 highly shared, low-generation-probability nucleotide sequences. In a later analysis, a clonal expansion index for each public chain was calculated from normalized within-repertoire ranks of inferred template counts. A later analysis computed generation probabilities with a VDJ recombination model fitted to out-of-frame rearrangements, and checked the results against IGoR. Hypergeometric tests were used in a later analysis to score TCR-TCR, TCR-HLA and TCR-CMV co-occurrence, with a repertoire-size bias correction applied to the TCR pairs. False discovery rates were estimated in a later analysis by permuting HLA or CMV assignments 20 times. In a later analysis, co-occurring TCRs were grouped using DBSCAN, with TCRdist sequence similarity added in when clustering inside HLA-allele-positive subsets. Co-occurrence clustering excluded repertoires with fewer than 30,000 or more than 120,000 public chains, plus five with anomalous nucleotide sharing. Held by TCRdb, this immuneACCESS table contains in-frame sequences only and omits some clones. Under half of the omission traces to an unresolved V gene where checked; the cause of the rest is unknown. V, J and clone size reflect that table, while D and trimming were determined from the DNA. This sample's table carries just over 150,000 clones. The ten largest clones take up around 1.9% of the sample.

In regard to this clone: This receptor's antigen is unknown.

There are 14 amino acids in the CDR3, from cysteine to phenylalanine inclusive. CDR3 DNA is the only sequence kept; it has 42 bases, read in frame from the first base. Via the germline V gene, CDR1 is SGDLS and CDR2 YYNGEE. V is trimmed back by 0 bases and J by 10 bases, and the junction contains 4 bases that no gene match accounts for. The cohort was made up of roughly 670 healthy bone marrow donors. All cohort members were sampled while nominally healthy, although unrecorded immune exposures were likely present. The donor was CMV seronegative and belonged to the group of 352 seronegative cohort members. A peripheral blood sample was collected from each donor, and TCR beta sequencing was performed on peripheral blood mononuclear cells. The Qiagen DNeasy Blood Extraction Kit was used to extract genomic DNA from the blood cell samples.

Rearrangement joined TRBV9 to TRBJ2-1; TRBD1 fits 10 bases in the junction. Sequenced material: PBMCs. The sequence was obtained from a man aged 25 to 40 in good health and CMV-seronegative. The DNA is TGTGCCAGCAGCGTAGGGGACAGGGGTGGCGAGCAGTTCTTC. Translated, it gives CASSVGDRGGEQFF.